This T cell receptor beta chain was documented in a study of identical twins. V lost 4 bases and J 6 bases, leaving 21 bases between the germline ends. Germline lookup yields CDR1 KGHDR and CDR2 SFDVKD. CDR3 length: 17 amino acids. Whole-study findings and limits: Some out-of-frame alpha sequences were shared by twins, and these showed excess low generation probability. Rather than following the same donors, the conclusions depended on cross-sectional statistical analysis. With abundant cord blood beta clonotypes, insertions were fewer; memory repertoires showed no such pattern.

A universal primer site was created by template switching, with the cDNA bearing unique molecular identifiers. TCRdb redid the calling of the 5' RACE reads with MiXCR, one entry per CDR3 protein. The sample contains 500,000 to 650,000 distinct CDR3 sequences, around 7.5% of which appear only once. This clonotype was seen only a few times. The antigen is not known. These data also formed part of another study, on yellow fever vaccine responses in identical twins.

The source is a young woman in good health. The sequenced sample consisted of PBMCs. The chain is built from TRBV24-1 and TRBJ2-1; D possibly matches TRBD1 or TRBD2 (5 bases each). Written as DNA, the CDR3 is TGTGCCACCAGTGAGAAGCCGGGACCCCCCTGGGGCAATGAGCAGTTCTTC. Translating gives CATSEKPGPPWGNEQFF.